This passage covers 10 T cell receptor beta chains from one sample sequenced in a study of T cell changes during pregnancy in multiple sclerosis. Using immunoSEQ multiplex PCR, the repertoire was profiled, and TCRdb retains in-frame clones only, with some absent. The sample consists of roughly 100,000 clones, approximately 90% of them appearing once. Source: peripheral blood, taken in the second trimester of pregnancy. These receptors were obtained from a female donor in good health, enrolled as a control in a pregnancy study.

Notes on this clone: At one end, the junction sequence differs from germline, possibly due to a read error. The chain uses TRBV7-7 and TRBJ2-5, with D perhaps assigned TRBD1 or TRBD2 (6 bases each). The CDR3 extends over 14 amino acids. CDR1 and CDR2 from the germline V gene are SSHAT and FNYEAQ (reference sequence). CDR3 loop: CASSLGGGSETQYF. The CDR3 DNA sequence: TGTGCTAGCAGCTTAGGAGGGGGTTCAGAGACCCAGTACTTC.

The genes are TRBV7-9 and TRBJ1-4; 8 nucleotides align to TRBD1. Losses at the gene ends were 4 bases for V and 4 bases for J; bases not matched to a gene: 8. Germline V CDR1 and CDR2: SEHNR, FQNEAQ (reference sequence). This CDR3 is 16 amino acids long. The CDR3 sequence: CASSSKRQGFNEKLFF. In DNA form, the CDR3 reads TGTGCCAGCAGCTCTAAGCGACAGGGGTTTAATGAAAAACTGTTTTTT.

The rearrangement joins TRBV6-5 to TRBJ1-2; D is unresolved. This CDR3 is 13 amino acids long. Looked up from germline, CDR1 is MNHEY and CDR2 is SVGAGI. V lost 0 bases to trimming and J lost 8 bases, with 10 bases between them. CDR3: CASSYSVGLGYTF. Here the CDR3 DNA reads TGTGCCAGCAGTTACTCGGTGGGCTTGGGCTACACCTTC.

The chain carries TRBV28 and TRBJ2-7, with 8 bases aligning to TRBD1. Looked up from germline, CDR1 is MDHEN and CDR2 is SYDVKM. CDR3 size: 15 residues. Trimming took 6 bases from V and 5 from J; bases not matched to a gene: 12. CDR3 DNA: TGTGCCAGCAGGGTCCCCATCGGACAGGGCCACGAGCAGTACTTC. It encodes CASRVPIGQGHEQYF. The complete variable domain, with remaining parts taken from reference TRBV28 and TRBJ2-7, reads DVKVTQSSRYLVKRTGEKVFLECVQDMDHENMFWYRQDPGLGLRLIYFSYDVKMKEKGDIPEGYSVSREKKERFSLILESASTNQTSMYLCASRVPIGQGHEQYFGPGTRLTVT.

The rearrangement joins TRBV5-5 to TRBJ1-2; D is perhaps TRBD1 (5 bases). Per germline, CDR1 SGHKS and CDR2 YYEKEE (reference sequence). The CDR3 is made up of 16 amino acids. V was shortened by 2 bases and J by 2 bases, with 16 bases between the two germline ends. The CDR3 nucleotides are TGTGCCAGCAGCTTTGGGCCCGGGGGAACGAACTATGGCTACACCTTC. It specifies CASSFGPGGTNYGYTF.

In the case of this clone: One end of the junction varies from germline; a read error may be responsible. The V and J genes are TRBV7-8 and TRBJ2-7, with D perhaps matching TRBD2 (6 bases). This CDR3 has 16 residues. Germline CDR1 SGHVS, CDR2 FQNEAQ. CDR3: CASTLVGGASSYEQYF. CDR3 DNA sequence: TGTGCCAGCACCTTAGTCGGCGGGGCGAGCTCCTACGAGCAGTACTTC.

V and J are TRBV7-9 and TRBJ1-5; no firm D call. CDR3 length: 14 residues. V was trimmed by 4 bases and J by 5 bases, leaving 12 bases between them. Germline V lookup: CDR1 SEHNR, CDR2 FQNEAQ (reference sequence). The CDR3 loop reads CASSSPEGDQPQHF. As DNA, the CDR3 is TGTGCCAGCAGCTCCCCAGAGGGAGATCAGCCCCAGCATTTT.

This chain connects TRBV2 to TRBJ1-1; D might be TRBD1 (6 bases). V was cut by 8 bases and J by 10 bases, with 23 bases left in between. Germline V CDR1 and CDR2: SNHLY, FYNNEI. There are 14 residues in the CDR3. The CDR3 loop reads CASSEDRGAFSAFF. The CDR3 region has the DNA TGTGCCAGCTCTGAGGACCGGGGGGCCTTTTCAGCTTTCTTT.

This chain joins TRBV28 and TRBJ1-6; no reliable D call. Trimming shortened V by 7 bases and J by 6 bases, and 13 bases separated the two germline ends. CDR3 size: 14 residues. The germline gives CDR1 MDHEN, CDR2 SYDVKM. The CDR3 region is CASTTGGPNSPLHF. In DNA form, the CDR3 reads TGTGCCAGCACCACCGGAGGGCCTAATTCACCCCTCCACTTT.

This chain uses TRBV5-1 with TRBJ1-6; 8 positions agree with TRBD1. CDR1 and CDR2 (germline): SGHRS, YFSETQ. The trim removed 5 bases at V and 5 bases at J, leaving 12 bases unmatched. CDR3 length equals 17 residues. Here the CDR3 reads CASSREAGGFDNSPLHF. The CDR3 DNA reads TGCGCCAGCAGTCGGGAGGCAGGGGGCTTTGATAATTCACCCCTCCACTTT.